The sequence of this T cell receptor beta chain was determined in a study of Graves' ophthalmopathy and Graves' hyperthyroidism listed by TCRdb under 2018. About the investigation overall: Peripheral blood was collected before any treatment was given, at the time of initial diagnosis. To explore V-J signatures distinguishing ophthalmopathy from hyperthyroidism, a discovery set of some 100 patients (fewer than 45 ophthalmopathy, some 57 stable hyperthyroidism) was enrolled. Once sampling was done, hyperthyroidism patients were given methimazole at a starting dose of 30 mg daily, while ophthalmopathy patients were given high-dose intravenous methylprednisolone. In total, 135 blood samples were TCR-sequenced: approximately 42 ophthalmopathy, approximately 75 hyperthyroidism and some 17 hyperthyroidism-to-ophthalmopathy patients. To tell Graves' ophthalmopathy apart from Graves' hyperthyroidism, and to predict which patients would progress to ophthalmopathy, the study relied on TCR beta repertoire signatures. For independent validation, a separate cohort was made up of 18 to 20 hyperthyroidism patients plus 17 patients who later progressed from hyperthyroidism to ophthalmopathy. The 100 discovery patients were divided at random into training and test sets in a 7:3 ratio. In more than 5 hyperthyroidism patients, the T-cell repertoire of thyroid tissue was compared with the T-cell repertoire of blood.

The cysteine opens and the phenylalanine closes a CDR3 of 13 amino acids. Solely the CDR3 DNA is kept, with 39 bases framed from the first base. The junction shows trimming of 6 bases on V and 4 bases on J, and the gene matches do not reach 5 bases of it. CDR1 and CDR2 are read off the germline V gene (reference sequence) as MNHEY and SMNVEV. Patients with ophthalmopathy had moderately to severely active disease, with a Clinical Activity Score of 3 or more, a NOSPECS grade of 4 or more, and a disease duration of less than 3 months. Patients with other autoimmune diseases, uncontrolled infections, pregnancy or lactation were excluded from the study. Diagnosis relied on clinical symptoms, serum thyroxine, TRAb, thyroid ultrasound and orbital computed tomography. Using Ficoll-Paque density gradient centrifugation, PBMCs were isolated from 9 to 10 ml of fresh peripheral blood. Trizol reagent was used to extract the total RNA, and its quality was then checked on an Agilent 2100 Bioanalyzer.

Broader findings and caveats from the paper: Among expanded thyroid clonotypes with frequency above 0.001, most also showed up in blood, which suggests that blood repertoires may reflect the thyroid immune response. In validation, the model predicted ophthalmopathy progression with 70.59% sensitivity and roughly 72% specificity; some twelve predicted patients were CT-confirmed with GO in a median of around 6 months. In cross-validation, the 13-signature model distinguished ophthalmopathy from stable hyperthyroidism with approximately 90% sensitivity and roughly 81% specificity, while in the test set the corresponding values were 80% and 75%. No statistical method was used to predetermine the sample size, and group allocation was not hidden from the investigators.

Comments on this clonotype: What this receptor recognizes is not known. The sample holds no much larger clone one base away, and base qualities are not on file.

For repertoire sequencing, TCR beta CDR3 regions were amplified from RNA transcripts. A first-round RT-PCR used HTBI primers with the Qiagen OneStep RT-PCR kit, followed by a second-round multiplex PCR, size selection and purification. Libraries were sequenced on an Illumina HiSeq2000 using paired-end 100 bp reads. For the original study's pipeline: SOAPnuke was used to process the reads, throwing out any read that had adapters, had uncalled bases, had a mean Phred below 15, or lacked an exact constant-primer or identifier match. COPE v1.2.5 was used to merge high-quality paired reads. Each unique nucleotide sequence was defined as a clonotype, and clonotypes were aligned to IMGT TRB V, D and J references with MiTCR v1.1. The analysis was limited to V-J combinations with a frequency above 0.0001, which together covered 99.2% of repertoires. A TCR clonal expansion and chaos score per V-J combination was defined as the ratio of F50 clonal expansion to chaos observed in the TCRdist matrix. Welch's t-statistics and random forest were used to reduce features to more than ten V-J combinations, which were fed into a naive Bayes classifier. The similarity between thyroid and blood repertoires was quantified using the Morisita-Horn index. TCRdb ran its own pipeline on the public reads, namely fastp trimming at Q25 and MiXCR clone calling, and kept in-frame beta chains. Under each unique CDR3 protein, matching rows form one entry showing the most common genes and DNA. These V and J calls rely on TCRdb rather than the paper's analysis. The sample table records 150,000 to 200,000 distinct CDR3 sequences; roughly 36% of these occur just once. 8% to 10% of the sample is in the top ten clones.

The V gene is TRBV27 and the J gene is TRBJ1-2, with 7 central nucleotides matching TRBD1. Sequencing was carried out using peripheral blood. This TCR came from a man aged 25-45 years with Graves' ophthalmopathy. Donor details come from another sample of the same person, matched by shared clones. The CDR3 here reads CASRKGAAYGYTF. The DNA is as follows: TGTGCCAGCAGGAAGGGGGCGGCCTATGGCTACACCTTC.